These T cell receptor beta chains were read from a single sample in a study of chemoradiotherapy in HPV16-positive cancers. This table comes from immunoSEQ multiplex PCR, and its TCRdb copy is limited to in-frame clones, with some not included. The sample comprises fewer than 2,500 clones, 84% of which are singletons, and about 3% rests with the top ten. The sample here was tumor tissue, taken from a patient who underwent chemoradiotherapy. The receptors originated from a human donor with HPV-associated anogenital cancer. CDR3s leave out the opening cysteine and the closing phenylalanine or tryptophan. A D gene is named only where the DNA matches it firmly.

>-|TRBJ1-4|TRBV11-1
ASSLGSTNEKLF
>-|TRBJ1-4|TRBV30
AWSPRGVEHEKLF
>-|TRBJ2-3|TRBV5-5
ASSFVGARTDTQY
>TRBD2|TRBJ2-2|TRBV4-2
ASSQDSGGAGELL
>-|TRBJ2-1|TRBV9
ASSVGSRRSGYNEQF
>TRBD1|TRBJ2-2|TRBV11-2
ASSLGTGAYTGELF
>-|TRBJ2-2|TRBV4-2
ASSQGLDTGELF
>-|TRBJ2-3|TRBV11-2
ASSLEPTTDTQY
>-|TRBJ2-3|TRBV11-1
ASSWTDSASTDTQY
>TRBD2|TRBJ2-7|TRBV7-2
ASSLPAGGLGEQY
>-|TRBJ1-1|TRBV6-1
ASSLGLGTEAF
>-|TRBJ2-3|TRBV9
ASSEDTGTQY
>TRBD2|TRBJ2-3|TRBV6-4
ASSDAGGTDTQY
>TRBD1|TRBJ2-7|TRBV10-3
AISDPQGASYEQY
>-|TRBJ1-1|TRBV7-2
ASSGGGRNTEAF
>-|TRBJ2-6|TRBV4-3
ASSQVSPAVFSGANVLT
>-|TRBJ2-5|TRBV4-3
ASSQEVGSLQTQY
>TRBD1|TRBJ1-3|TRBV4-1
ASSRSTGESGNTIY
>-|TRBJ2-3|TRBV18
ASSRKGSHSTDTQY
>-|TRBJ1-1|TRBV5-1
ASSFSQGEAF
>-|TRBJ1-3|TRBV27
ASSLAGRSGNTIY
>-|TRBJ2-7|TRBV15
ATKGHSSYEQY
>-|TRBJ1-2|TRBV28
ASSPHGLYGYT
>TRBD1|TRBJ2-7|TRBV7-9
ASRRGTGNEQY
>TRBD1|TRBJ1-6|TRBV28
ASSSLTGSCH
>-|TRBJ1-1|TRBV11-3
ASSPRSNSGVQAF
>-|TRBJ2-7|TRBV11-2
ASSLKFLAASSYEQY